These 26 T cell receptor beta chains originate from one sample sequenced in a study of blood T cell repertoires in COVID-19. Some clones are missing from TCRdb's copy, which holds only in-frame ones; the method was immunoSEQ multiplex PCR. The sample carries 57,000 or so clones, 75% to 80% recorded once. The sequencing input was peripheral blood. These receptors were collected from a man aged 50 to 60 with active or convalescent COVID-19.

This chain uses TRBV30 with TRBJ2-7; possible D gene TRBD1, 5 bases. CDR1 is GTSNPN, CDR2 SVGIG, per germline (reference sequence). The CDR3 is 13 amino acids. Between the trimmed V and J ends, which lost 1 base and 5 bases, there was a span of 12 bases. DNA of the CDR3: TGTGCCTGGAGTGAGGACACCTCTAACGAGCAGTACTTC. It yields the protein CAWSEDTSNEQYF.

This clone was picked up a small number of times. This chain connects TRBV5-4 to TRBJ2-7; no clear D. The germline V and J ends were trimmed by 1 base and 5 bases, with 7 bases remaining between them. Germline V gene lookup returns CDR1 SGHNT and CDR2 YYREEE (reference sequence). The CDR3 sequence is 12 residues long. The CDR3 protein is CASSLSGDEQYF. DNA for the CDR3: TGTGCCAGCAGCTTGTCAGGCGACGAGCAGTACTTC.

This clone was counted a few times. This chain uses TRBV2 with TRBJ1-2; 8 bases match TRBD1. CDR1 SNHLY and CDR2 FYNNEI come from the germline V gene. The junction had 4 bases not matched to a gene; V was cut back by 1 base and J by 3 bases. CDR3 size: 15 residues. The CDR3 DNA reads TGTGCCAGCAGTGAAGAGGCAGGGGGCTACTATGGCTACACCTTC. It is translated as CASSEEAGGYYGYTF.

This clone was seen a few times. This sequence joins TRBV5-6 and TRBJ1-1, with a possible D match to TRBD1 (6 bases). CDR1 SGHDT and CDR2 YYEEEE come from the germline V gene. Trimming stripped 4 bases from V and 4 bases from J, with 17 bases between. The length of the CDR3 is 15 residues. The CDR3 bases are TGTGCCAGCAGCGACAATACAGGGTCTGGCACTGAAGCTTTCTTT. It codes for CASSDNTGSGTEAFF.

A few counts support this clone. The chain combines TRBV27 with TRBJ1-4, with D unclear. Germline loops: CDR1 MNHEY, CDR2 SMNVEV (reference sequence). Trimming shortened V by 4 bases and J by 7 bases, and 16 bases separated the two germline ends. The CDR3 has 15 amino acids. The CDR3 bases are TGTGCCAGCAGTTCCCTCTGGGAGGTGCGTGAAAAACTGTTTTTT. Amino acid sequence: CASSSLWEVREKLFF.

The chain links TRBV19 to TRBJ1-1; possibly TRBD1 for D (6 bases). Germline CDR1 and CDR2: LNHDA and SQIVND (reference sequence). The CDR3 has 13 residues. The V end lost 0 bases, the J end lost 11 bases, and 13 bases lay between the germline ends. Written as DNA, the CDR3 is TGTGCCAGTAGTATAGAAGAAGGGGGTTATGCTTTCTTT. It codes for CASSIEEGGYAFF.

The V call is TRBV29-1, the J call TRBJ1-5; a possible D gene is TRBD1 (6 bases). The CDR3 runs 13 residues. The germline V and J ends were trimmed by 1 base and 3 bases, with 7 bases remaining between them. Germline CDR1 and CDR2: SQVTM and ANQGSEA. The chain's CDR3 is CSVEVGANQPQHF. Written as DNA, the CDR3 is TGCAGCGTTGAAGTGGGGGCCAATCAGCCCCAGCATTTT.

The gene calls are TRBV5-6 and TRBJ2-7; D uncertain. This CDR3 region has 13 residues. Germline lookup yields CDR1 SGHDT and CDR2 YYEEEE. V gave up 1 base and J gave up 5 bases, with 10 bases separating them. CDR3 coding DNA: TGTGCCAGCAGCTTGTTCCGGGTTAACGAGCAGTACTTC. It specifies CASSLFRVNEQYF.

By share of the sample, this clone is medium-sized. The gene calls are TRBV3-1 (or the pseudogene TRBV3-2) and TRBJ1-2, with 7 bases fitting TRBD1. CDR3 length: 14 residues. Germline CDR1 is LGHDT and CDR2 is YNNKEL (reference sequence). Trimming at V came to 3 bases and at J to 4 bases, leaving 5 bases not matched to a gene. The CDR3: CASSHRTGFYGYTF. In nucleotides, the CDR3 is TGTGCCAGCAGCCATCGGACAGGCTTCTATGGCTACACCTTC.

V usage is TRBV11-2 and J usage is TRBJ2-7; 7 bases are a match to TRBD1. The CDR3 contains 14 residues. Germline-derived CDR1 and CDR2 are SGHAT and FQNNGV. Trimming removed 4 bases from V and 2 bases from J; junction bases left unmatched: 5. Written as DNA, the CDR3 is TGTGCCAGCAGCTCGGACAGGCCTCCCTACGAGCAGTACTTC. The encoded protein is CASSSDRPPYEQYF.

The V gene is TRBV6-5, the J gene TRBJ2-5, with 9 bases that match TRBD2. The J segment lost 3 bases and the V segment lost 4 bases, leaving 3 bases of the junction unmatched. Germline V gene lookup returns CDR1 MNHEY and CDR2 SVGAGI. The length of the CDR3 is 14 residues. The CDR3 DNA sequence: TGTGCCAGCAGTTCCAGCGGGAGGAAAGAGACCCAGTACTTC. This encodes CASSSSGRKETQYF.

The CDR3 here is CASSQDWGGRQGYTF. The CDR3 DNA reads TGTGCCAGCAGCCAAGATTGGGGGGGAAGGCAAGGCTACACCTTC. The chain has TRBV14 and TRBJ1-2, with a weak D call TRBD1 (5 bases). The CDR3 spans 15 residues. Trimming removed 0 bases at V and 8 bases at J, with 16 bases between. The V gene's germline CDR1 is SGHDN and CDR2 FVKESK.

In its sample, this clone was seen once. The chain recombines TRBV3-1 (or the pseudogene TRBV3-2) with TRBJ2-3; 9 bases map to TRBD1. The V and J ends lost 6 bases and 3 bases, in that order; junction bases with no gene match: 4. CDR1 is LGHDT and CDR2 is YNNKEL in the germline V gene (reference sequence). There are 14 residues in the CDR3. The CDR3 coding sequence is TGTGCCAGCAGAGTGACAGGGGGGACAGATACGCAGTATTTT. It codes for CASRVTGGTDTQYF.

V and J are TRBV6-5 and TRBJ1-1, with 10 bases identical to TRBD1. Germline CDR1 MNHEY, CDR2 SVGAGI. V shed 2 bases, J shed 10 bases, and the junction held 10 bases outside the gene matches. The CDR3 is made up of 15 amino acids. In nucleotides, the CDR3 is TGTGCCAGCAGTTACAGGGAGACAGGGGGCGCCGGAGCTTTCTTT. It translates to CASSYRETGGAGAFF.

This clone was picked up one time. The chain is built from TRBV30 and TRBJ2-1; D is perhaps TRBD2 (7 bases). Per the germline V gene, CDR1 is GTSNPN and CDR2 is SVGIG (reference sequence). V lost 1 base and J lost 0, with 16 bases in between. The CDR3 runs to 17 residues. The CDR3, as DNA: TGTGCCTGGAGTGCAGCCATAGGGGGGGGCTCCTACAATGAGCAGTTCTTC. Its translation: CAWSAAIGGGSYNEQFF.

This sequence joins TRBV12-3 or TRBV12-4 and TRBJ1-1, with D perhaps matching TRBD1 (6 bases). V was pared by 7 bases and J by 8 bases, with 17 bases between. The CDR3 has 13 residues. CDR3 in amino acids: CASTSSGGREAFF. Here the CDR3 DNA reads TGTGCCAGCACCTCGTCGGGGGGGCGGGAAGCTTTCTTT.

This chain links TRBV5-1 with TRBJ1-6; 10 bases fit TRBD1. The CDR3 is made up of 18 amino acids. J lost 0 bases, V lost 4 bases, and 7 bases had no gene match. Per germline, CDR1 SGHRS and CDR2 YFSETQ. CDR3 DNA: TGCGCCAGCAGCCCTGGGACAGGGGCTAGCTCCTATAATTCACCCCTCCACTTT. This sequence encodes CASSPGTGASSYNSPLHF.

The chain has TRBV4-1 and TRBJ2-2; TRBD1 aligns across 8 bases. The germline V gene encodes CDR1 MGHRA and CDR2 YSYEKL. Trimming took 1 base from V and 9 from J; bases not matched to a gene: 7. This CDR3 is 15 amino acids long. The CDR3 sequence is CASSQVVQGGRELFF. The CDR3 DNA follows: TGCGCCAGCAGCCAAGTAGTACAGGGGGGCCGGGAGCTGTTTTTT.

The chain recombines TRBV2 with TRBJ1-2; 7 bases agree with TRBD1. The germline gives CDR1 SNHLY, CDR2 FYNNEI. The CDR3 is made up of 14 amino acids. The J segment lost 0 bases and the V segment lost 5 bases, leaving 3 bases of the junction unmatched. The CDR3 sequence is CASSLQGTNYGYTF. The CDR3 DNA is TGTGCCAGCAGTCTACAGGGGACTAACTATGGCTACACCTTC.

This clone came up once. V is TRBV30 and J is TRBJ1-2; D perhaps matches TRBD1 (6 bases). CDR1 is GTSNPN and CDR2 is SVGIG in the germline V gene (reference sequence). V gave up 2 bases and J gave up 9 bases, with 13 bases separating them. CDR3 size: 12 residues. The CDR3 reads CAWSTYRASYTF. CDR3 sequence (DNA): TGTGCCTGGAGTACCTACAGGGCCAGCTACACCTTC.

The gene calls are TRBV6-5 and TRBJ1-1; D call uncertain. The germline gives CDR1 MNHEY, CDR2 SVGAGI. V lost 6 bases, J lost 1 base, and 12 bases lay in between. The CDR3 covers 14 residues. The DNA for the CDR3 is TGTGCCAGCAGATCAGAACAGACGAACACTGAAGCTTTCTTT. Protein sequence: CASRSEQTNTEAFF.

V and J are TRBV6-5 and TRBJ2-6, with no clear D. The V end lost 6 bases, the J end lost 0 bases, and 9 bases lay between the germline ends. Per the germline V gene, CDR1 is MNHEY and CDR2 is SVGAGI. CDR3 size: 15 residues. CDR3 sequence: CASRPQVSGANVLTF. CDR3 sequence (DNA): TGTGCCAGCAGACCCCAGGTCTCTGGGGCCAACGTCCTGACTTTC.

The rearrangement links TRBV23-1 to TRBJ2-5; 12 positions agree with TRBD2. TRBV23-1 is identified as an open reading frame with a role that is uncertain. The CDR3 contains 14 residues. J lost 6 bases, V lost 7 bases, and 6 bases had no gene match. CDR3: CASNTSGGIKTQYF. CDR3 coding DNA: TGCGCCAGCAATACTAGCGGGGGGATAAAGACCCAGTACTTC.

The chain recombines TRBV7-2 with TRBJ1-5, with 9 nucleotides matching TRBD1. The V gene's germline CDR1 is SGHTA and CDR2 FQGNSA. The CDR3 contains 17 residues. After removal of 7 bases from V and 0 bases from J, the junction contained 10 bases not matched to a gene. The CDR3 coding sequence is TGTGCCAGCACCGAGGACAGGGGAGGGGCTAGCAATCAGCCCCAGCATTTT. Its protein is CASTEDRGGASNQPQHF. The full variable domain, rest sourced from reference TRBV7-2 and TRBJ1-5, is GAGVSQSPSNKVTEKGKDVELRCDPISGHTALYWYRQSLGQGLEFLIYFQGNSAPDKSGLPSDRFSAERTGGSVSTLTIQRTQQEDSAVYLCASTEDRGGASNQPQHFGDGTRLSIL.

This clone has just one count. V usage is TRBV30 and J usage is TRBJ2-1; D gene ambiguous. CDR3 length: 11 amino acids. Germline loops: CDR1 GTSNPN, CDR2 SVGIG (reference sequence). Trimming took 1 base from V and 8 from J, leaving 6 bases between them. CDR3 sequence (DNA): TGTGCCTGGAGTGGTCTCGATGAGCAGTTCTTC. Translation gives CAWSGLDEQFF.

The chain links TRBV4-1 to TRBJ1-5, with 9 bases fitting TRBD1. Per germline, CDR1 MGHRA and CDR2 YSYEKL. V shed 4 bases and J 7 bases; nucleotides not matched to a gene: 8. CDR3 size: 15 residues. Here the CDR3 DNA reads TGCGCCAGCAGCCCAGGGACAGGGTCTTTGCAGCCCCAGCATTTT. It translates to CASSPGTGSLQPQHF.